The source of this TCR beta chain is a study of regulatory T cells in long-lasting Graves disease. This CDR3 contains 13 residues. Germline CDR1 DFQATT, CDR2 SNEGSKA (reference sequence). The J segment lost 2 bases and the V segment lost 3 bases, leaving 3 bases of the junction unmatched. Construction of TCR beta libraries relied on iRepertoire HTBI primers and on Arm-PCR targeting CDR3 regions. TCRdb ran MiXCR on the multiplex PCR reads and lists one entry per CDR3 protein. The data show roughly 700,000 distinct CDR3 sequences, around 30% seen once. Time point of the sample: persistent/refractory GD, antithyroid drugs over 5 years with positive TRAb. Extracted PBMC RNA gave rise to the TCR library.

The origin of this receptor is a female donor with Graves disease. Sequenced here: peripheral blood mononuclear cells (PBMCs), sampled when the disease was refractory, from a patient treated with antithyroid drugs. The gene calls are TRBV20-1 and TRBJ2-7; TRBD2 matches 8 bases. The CDR3: CSARSGSAYEQYF. CDR3 in DNA: TGCAGTGCTAGGAGCGGGAGTGCCTACGAGCAGTACTTC.